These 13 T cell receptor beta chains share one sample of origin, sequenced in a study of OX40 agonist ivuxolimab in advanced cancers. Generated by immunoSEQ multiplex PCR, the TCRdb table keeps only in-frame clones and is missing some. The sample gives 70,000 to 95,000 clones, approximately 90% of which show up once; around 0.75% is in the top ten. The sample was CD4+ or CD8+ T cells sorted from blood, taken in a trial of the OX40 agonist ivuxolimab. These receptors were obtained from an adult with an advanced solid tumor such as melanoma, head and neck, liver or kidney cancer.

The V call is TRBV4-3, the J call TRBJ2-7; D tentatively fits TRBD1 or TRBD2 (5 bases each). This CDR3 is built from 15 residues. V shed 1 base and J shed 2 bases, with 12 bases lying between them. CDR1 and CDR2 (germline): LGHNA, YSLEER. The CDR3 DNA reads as TGCGCCAGCAGCCAAGTGTGGGACGGAGCCTACGAGCAGTACTTC. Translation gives CASSQVWDGAYEQYF.

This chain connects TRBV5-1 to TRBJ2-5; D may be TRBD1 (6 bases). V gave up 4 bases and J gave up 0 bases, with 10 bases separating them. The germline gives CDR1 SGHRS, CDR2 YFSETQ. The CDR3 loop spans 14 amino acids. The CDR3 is CASSTQGYQETQYF. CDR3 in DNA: TGCGCCAGCAGCACCCAGGGGTACCAAGAGACCCAGTACTTC.

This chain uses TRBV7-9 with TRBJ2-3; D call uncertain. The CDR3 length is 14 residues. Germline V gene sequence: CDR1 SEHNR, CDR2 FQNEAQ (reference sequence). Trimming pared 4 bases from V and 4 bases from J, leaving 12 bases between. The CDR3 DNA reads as TGTGCCAGCAGCTCAGGAACTGGGGCAGATACGCAGTATTTT. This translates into CASSSGTGADTQYF.

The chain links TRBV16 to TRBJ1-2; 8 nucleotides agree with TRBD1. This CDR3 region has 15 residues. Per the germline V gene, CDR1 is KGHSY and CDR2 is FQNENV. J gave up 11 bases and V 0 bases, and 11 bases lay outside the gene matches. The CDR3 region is CASSQSRGPNRLYTF. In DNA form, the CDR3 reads TGTGCCAGCAGCCAATCCAGGGGGCCCAACCGACTTTACACCTTC.

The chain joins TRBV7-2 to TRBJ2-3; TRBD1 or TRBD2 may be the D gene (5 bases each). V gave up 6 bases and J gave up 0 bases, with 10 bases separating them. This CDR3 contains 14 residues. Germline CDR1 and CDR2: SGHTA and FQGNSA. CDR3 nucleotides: TGTGCCAGCAGGACCCGGGGCAGCACAGATACGCAGTATTTT. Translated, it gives CASRTRGSTDTQYF.

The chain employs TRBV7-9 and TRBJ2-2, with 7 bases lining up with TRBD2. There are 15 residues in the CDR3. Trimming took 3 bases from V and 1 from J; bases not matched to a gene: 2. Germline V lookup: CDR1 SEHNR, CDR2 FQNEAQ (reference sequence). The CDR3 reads CASSFGLGNTGELFF. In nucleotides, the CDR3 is TGTGCCAGCAGCTTCGGACTAGGGAACACCGGGGAGCTGTTTTTT.

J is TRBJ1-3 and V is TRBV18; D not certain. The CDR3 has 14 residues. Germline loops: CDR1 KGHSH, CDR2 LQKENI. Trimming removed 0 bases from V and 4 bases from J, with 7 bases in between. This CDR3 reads CASSPPATGNTIYF. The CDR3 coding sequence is TGTGCCAGCTCACCACCAGCGACGGGAAACACCATATATTTT.

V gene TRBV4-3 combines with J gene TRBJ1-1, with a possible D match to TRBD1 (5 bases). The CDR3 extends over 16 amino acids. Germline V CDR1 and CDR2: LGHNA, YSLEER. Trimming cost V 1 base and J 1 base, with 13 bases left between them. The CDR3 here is CASSQVQAFKNTEAFF. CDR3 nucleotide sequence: TGCGCCAGCAGCCAAGTACAGGCTTTTAAGAACACTGAAGCTTTCTTT.

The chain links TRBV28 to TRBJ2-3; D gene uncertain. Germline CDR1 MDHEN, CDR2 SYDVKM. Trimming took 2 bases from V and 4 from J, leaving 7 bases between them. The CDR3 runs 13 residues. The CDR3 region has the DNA TGTGCCAGCAGTTTAAGGAGATCAGATACGCAGTATTTT. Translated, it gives CASSLRRSDTQYF.

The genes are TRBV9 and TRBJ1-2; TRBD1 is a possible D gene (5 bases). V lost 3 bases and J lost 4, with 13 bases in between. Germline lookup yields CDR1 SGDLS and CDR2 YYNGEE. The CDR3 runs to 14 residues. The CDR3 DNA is TGTGCCAGCAGCGGACAGCAGCTTGGCTATGGCTACACCTTC. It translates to CASSGQQLGYGYTF.

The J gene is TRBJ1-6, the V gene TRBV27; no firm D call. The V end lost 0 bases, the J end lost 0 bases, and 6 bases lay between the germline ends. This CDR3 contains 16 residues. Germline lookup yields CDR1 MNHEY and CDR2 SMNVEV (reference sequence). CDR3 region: CASSLSGVSYNSPLHF. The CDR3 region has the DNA TGTGCCAGCAGTTTATCTGGGGTCTCCTATAATTCACCCCTCCACTTT.

The CDR3 loop reads CASSGQGANEQYF. Written as DNA, the CDR3 is TGTGCCAGCAGCGGACAGGGGGCGAACGAGCAGTACTTC. The chain has TRBV7-9 and TRBJ2-7; 11 nucleotides match TRBD1. With 5 bases clipped from V and 5 bases from J, the junction kept 2 bases outside the gene matches. CDR3 length: 13 amino acids. CDR1 SEHNR and CDR2 FQNEAQ come from the germline V gene (reference sequence).

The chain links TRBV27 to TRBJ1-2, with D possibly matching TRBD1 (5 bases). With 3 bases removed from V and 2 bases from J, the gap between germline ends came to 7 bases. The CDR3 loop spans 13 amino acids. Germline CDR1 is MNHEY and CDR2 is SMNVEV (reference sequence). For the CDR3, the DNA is TGTGCCAGCAGTTTGAGGGGAAACTATGGCTACACCTTC. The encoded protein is CASSLRGNYGYTF.